Listed below are T cell receptor beta chains from one sample, sequenced in a study of long-term antiretroviral therapy in people with HIV. Sequencing was performed with immunoSEQ multiplex PCR; in TCRdb, only in-frame clones are kept and a portion is missing. The repertoire holds about 39,000 clones, with about 88% as singletons. The specimen comprised unsorted PBMCs, sampled just before starting antiretroviral therapy. Receptors originate from a woman younger than 35 with HIV. CDR3s include the opening cysteine and the closing phenylalanine or tryptophan. Fields, in order: clone size, J gene, V gene, D gene, CDR3 DNA, CDR3 protein. The D gene is left open where the match is weak. Clone size is given for some rows only: seen once, a few or many times, or a class if the clone is expanded.

-	TRBJ2-3	TRBV28	TRBD2	TGTGCCAGCAGTTTTCAAGCGGGAGTACTTTCTAGCACAGATACGCAGTATTTT	CASSFQAGVLSSTDTQYF
-	TRBJ2-3	TRBV4-2	-	TGTGCCAGCAGCCAAGATAGAGCGGCCAAAGGCGCAGATACGCAGTATTTT	CASSQDRAAKGADTQYF
-	TRBJ2-7	TRBV2	TRBD2	TGTGCCAGCCCGCTGGGAGGGAGCGGGAACCTGAACTTC	CASPLGGSGNLNF
-	TRBJ2-2	TRBV9	-	TGTGCCAGCAGCGTAGCTAGGAACCTCAACACCGGGGAGCTGTTTTTT	CASSVARNLNTGELFF
-	TRBJ2-7	TRBV4-2	-	TGTGCCAGCAGCCAAGACGGGACTTCGGTAGCCTACGAGCAGTACTTC	CASSQDGTSVAYEQYF
-	TRBJ2-7	TRBV7-2	TRBD2	TGTGCCAGCAGCTTAGGACTAGCGGGAGGATTGTACGAGCAGTACTTC	CASSLGLAGGLYEQYF
once	TRBJ2-7	TRBV19	TRBD1	TGTGCCAGTAGCCCCGGACAGGCCTACGAGCAGTACTTC	CASSPGQAYEQYF
-	TRBJ2-1	TRBV27	TRBD2	TGTGCCAGCAGTATCGGGACTAGCGGGAGGTACAATGAGCAGTTCTTC	CASSIGTSGRYNEQFF
-	TRBJ1-5	TRBV28	-	TGTGCCAGCAGTTCAGGTGGATATCAGCCCCAGCATTTT	CASSSGGYQPQHF
-	TRBJ1-2	TRBV7-9	TRBD1	TGTGCCAGCAGCTCCAGGGGGCATGGCTACACCTTC	CASSSRGHGYTF
once	TRBJ1-6	TRBV13	-	TGTGCCAGCAGCTCAGGGTATAATTCACCCCTCCACTTT	CASSSGYNSPLHF
-	TRBJ2-7	TRBV28	TRBD2	TGTGCCAGCAGTTTCCTAGCGGGAGTAGGGGAGCAGTACTTC	CASSFLAGVGEQYF
-	TRBJ1-1	TRBV19	-	TGTGCCAGTAGTATAGGGGGGACACGGAACACTGAAGCTTTCTTT	CASSIGGTRNTEAFF
-	TRBJ2-3	TRBV9	TRBD2	TGTGCCAGCAGCGCAGGCCGGGTAGCGGGGGCCCGCACAGATACGCAGTATTTT	CASSAGRVAGARTDTQYF
-	TRBJ2-3	TRBV18	-	TGTGCCAGCTCACCACTCCCGGAGGGAGATACGCAGTATTTT	CASSPLPEGDTQYF
-	TRBJ2-7	TRBV10-2	TRBD1	TGCGCCAGGAGTTCAGGGGGCCGGGACGAGCAGTACTTC	CARSSGGRDEQYF
-	TRBJ2-7	TRBV28	-	TGTGCCAGCACCGTTAGCGGACTCTACGAGCAGTACTTC	CASTVSGLYEQYF
-	TRBJ2-5	TRBV19	-	TGTGCCAGTAGCCTGGACACGGAGACCCAGTACTTC	CASSLDTETQYF
-	TRBJ2-7	TRBV7-6	-	TGTGCCAGCAGCTCTTGGATATCTGGCGGATTCTCCTACGAGCAGTACTTC	CASSSWISGGFSYEQYF
-	TRBJ2-1	TRBV29-1	-	TGCAGCGTTGACGCAGTCTGGGCAGACGCCTACAATGAGCAGTTCTTC	CSVDAVWADAYNEQFF
few	TRBJ1-5	TRBV19	-	TGTGCCAGTATGGAGAGGTTGGGGCAGCCCCAGCATTTT	CASMERLGQPQHF
-	TRBJ2-7	TRBV7-7	-	TGTGCTAGCAGCTTTGGTCAGGGACTCGGCTACGAGCAGTACTTC	CASSFGQGLGYEQYF
-	TRBJ2-3	TRBV9	TRBD2	TGTGCCAGCAGCCCTGGGACTAGCGGGAGCGATACGCAGTATTTT	CASSPGTSGSDTQYF
-	TRBJ2-2	TRBV23-1	-	TGCGCCAGCAGTCACAGGGCGGGGAACACCGGGGAGCTGTTTTTT	CASSHRAGNTGELFF
-	TRBJ2-1	TRBV5-6	-	TGTGCCAGCAGCTTGTATGGCAATGAGCAGTTCTTC	CASSLYGNEQFF
-	TRBJ2-1	TRBV27	-	TGTGCCAGCAGTTTATCTGGGTCTACCTACAATGAGCAGTTCTTC	CASSLSGSTYNEQFF
medium-sized	TRBJ1-2	TRBV7-2	TRBD1	TGTGCCAGCAGCTACCGACAGGGGGGTGGCTACACCTTC	CASSYRQGGGYTF
-	TRBJ2-5	TRBV11-1	-	TGTGCCAGCAGCCGCGGACAGGGAGGGGAGACCCAGTACTTC	CASSRGQGGETQYF
-	TRBJ2-7	TRBV7-2	TRBD2	TGTGCCAGCAGTTTACCCAAGGCTAGCGGGAGGGCCTACGAGCAGTACTTC	CASSLPKASGRAYEQYF
-	TRBJ1-4	TRBV5-4	TRBD1	TGTGCCAGCAGCGCCGATTTGGGACAGGGTGGTGAAAAACTGTTTTTT	CASSADLGQGGEKLFF
-	TRBJ2-3	TRBV6-5	TRBD2	TGTGCCAGCCGGTGGACTAGCGGGACAGATACGCAGTATTTT	CASRWTSGTDTQYF
-	TRBJ1-1	TRBV10-3	TRBD1	TGTGCCATCAGGGCGGGGACAGGGGGCGAGTCGGGAGAAGCTTTCTTT	CAIRAGTGGESGEAFF
-	TRBJ1-1	TRBV18	-	TGTGCCAGCTCACCAAGGGTCACTGAAGCTTTCTTT	CASSPRVTEAFF
-	TRBJ1-1	TRBV7-8	-	TGTGCCAGCAGCTCACGGACCACAGGGAAGAAGGGCGCTTTCTTT	CASSSRTTGKKGAFF
-	TRBJ2-1	TRBV9	TRBD2	TGTGCCAGCAGCGTAGATGTAGCGGGAGGCGGAAATGAGCAGTTCTTC	CASSVDVAGGGNEQFF
-	TRBJ2-7	TRBV27	-	TGTGCCAGCTGGGCTGGCAGGGCCTACGAGCAGTACTTC	CASWAGRAYEQYF
-	TRBJ1-5	TRBV28	-	TGTGCCAGCAGTTTCCCGGGGCCCCAGCATTTT	CASSFPGPQHF
-	TRBJ2-5	TRBV4-3	-	TGCGCCAGCAGCCAAGAGGTAGGGGCACCTTACCAAGAGACCCAGTACTTC	CASSQEVGAPYQETQYF
once	TRBJ2-5	TRBV6-1	TRBD2	TGTGCCAGCAGTGAATGGACAACTAGCGGGAGGGGGGGGCAAGAGACCCAGTACTTC	CASSEWTTSGRGGQETQYF
once	TRBJ2-3	TRBV9	TRBD1	TGTGCCAGCAACCGGGACAGGGGGGGAGATACGCAGTATTTT	CASNRDRGGDTQYF
-	TRBJ2-5	TRBV18	-	TGTGCCAGCTCACCACCGGCGGGGACGAAAGAGACCCAGTACTTC	CASSPPAGTKETQYF
-	TRBJ2-2	TRBV19	-	TGTGCCAGTAGTATAGACGGGTCAACCGGGGAGCTGTTTTTT	CASSIDGSTGELFF
-	TRBJ2-7	TRBV4-3	TRBD2	TGCGCCAGCAGCCAAGATCATATCGCGGGAGGGGACGAGCAGTACTTC	CASSQDHIAGGDEQYF
-	TRBJ2-1	TRBV2	-	TGTGCCAGTCCCGGAGTCTACAATGAGCAGTTCTTC	CASPGVYNEQFF
-	TRBJ1-1	TRBV6-5	-	TGTGCCAGCAGTTACGCAGGGATGAACACTGAAGCTTTCTTT	CASSYAGMNTEAFF
-	TRBJ2-3	TRBV6-4	TRBD2	TGTGCCAGCAGTGACTCTGGACTAGCGGGAGACACGCAGTATTTT	CASSDSGLAGDTQYF
-	TRBJ1-2	TRBV4-1	-	TGCGCCAGCAGCCGGGTTGACAGCTATGGCTACACCTTC	CASSRVDSYGYTF
once	TRBJ1-5	TRBV7-8	TRBD1	TGTGCCAGCAGCTTAGGGACAGGGTTGGGTCAGCCCCAGCATTTT	CASSLGTGLGQPQHF
-	TRBJ1-4	TRBV28	-	TGTGCCAGCAGTTTCCAGCCGGGTTCTAATGAAAAACTGTTTTTT	CASSFQPGSNEKLFF
-	TRBJ2-7	TRBV14	-	TGTGCCAGCAGCCAACGCGAACAGCACTACGAGCAGTACTTC	CASSQREQHYEQYF
once	TRBJ2-2	TRBV9	-	TGTGCCAGCAGCGTAGCTGGGATGGGGACCGGGGAGCTGTTTTTT	CASSVAGMGTGELFF
-	TRBJ2-1	TRBV7-2	TRBD1	TGTGCCAGCAGCCCACAGGGGGCGGGGGCCTACAATGAGCAGTTCTTC	CASSPQGAGAYNEQFF